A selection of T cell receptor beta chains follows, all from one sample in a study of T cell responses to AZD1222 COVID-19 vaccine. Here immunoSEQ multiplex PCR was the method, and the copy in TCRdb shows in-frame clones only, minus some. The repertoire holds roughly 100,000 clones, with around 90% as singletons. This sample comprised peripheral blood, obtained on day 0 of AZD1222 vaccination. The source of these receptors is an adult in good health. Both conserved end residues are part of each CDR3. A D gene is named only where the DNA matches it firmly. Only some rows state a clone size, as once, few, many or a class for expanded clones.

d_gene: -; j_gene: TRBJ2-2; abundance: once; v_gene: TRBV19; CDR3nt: TGTGCCAGTAGTTCGGGACCCGAGAGGCCCGGGGAGCTGTTTTTT; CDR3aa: CASSSGPERPGELFF
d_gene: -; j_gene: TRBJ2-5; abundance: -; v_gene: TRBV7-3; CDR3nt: TGTGCCAGCAGCTCCCAGCCCGGGGGGACCCAGTACTTC; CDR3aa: CASSSQPGGTQYF
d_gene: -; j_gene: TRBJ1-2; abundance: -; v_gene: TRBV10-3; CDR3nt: TGTGCCATCAGTGGGGAGGGAGGGTATGGCTACACCTTC; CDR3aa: CAISGEGGYGYTF
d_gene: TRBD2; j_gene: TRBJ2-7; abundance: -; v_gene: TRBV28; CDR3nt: TGTGCCAGCAGTTTTCAGGATGCGGGAGGGGGCGAGCAGTACTTC; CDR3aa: CASSFQDAGGGEQYF
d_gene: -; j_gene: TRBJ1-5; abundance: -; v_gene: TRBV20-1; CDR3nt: TGCAGTGCTAGTAGTGGAGGGTGGAATCAGCCCCAGCATTTT; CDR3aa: CSASSGGWNQPQHF
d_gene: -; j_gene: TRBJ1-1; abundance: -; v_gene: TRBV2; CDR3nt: TGTGCCAGCAGTCGAAAACAGGGAGTGGTCGTTGTTGAAGCTTTCTTT; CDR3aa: CASSRKQGVVVVEAFF
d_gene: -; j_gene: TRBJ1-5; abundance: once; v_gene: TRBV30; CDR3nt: TGTGCCTGGAGTAAAGGGGGCAATCAGCCCCAGCATTTT; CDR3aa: CAWSKGGNQPQHF
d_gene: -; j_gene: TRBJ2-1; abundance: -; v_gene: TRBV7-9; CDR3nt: TGTGCCAGCAGGTCCGGGGCCTCCTACAATGAGCAGTTCTTC; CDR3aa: CASRSGASYNEQFF
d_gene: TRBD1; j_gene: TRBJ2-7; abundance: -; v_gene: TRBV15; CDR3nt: TGTGCCACCAGCAGAGGGATGGACAGGGGGCCCTACGAGCAGTACTTC; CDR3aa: CATSRGMDRGPYEQYF
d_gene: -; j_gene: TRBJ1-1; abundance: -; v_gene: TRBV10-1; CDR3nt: TGCGCCAGCAGTGAGTTAGGGCACCTCGTCTCTAGTAACACTGAAGCTTTCTTT; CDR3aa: CASSELGHLVSSNTEAFF